A single sample is the source of the 30 T cell receptor beta chains below, sequenced in a study of T cell changes during pregnancy in multiple sclerosis. Clones were read by immunoSEQ multiplex PCR, and TCRdb kept only the in-frame ones, dropping some. The table has roughly 75,000 clones, approximately 90% seen once. Sequencing used peripheral blood, obtained before pregnancy. The receptors derive from a female donor with multiple sclerosis, enrolled in a pregnancy study.

The chain recombines TRBV5-4 with TRBJ2-2; maybe TRBD2 (7 bases). Trimming took off 5 bases at V and 3 bases at J, with 14 bases between the two ends. The germline V gene has CDR1 SGHNT and CDR2 YYREEE (reference sequence). CDR3 length equals 15 residues. CDR3 residues: CASRQGGGDTGELFF. CDR3 DNA sequence: TGTGCCAGCAGGCAAGGAGGGGGGGACACCGGGGAGCTGTTTTTT. Looking up the rest from reference TRBV5-4 and TRBJ2-2 gives the full variable domain: ETGVTQSPTHLIKTRGQQVTLRCSSQSGHNTVSWYQQALGQGPQFIFQYYREEENGRGNFPPRFSGLQFPNYSSELNVNALELDDSALYLCASRQGGGDTGELFFGEGSRLTVL.

There are a few counts of this clone. At one end the junction does not follow the germline gene, possibly because of a read error. The V and J genes are TRBV7-7 and TRBJ2-1, with TRBD2 identical over 8 bases. The CDR3 sequence is 15 residues long. The germline gives CDR1 SSHAT, CDR2 FNYEAQ (reference sequence). CDR3 nucleotide sequence: TGTGCTAGCAGCCCAGGACTAGCTGGGGGCCATGAGCAGTTCTTC. Its protein is CASSPGLAGGHEQFF.

V and J are TRBV11-2 and TRBJ2-1; maybe TRBD2 (6 bases). Germline CDR1 is SGHAT and CDR2 is FQNNGV. Trimming cost V 4 bases and J 4 bases, with 11 bases left between them. This CDR3 has 14 residues. Here the CDR3 reads CASSWRGPYNEQFF. Written as DNA, the CDR3 is TGTGCCAGCAGCTGGAGGGGTCCTTACAATGAGCAGTTCTTC.

A few counts support this clone. The chain uses TRBV4-1 and TRBJ1-6; TRBD1 matches 7 bases. Per germline, CDR1 MGHRA and CDR2 YSYEKL. The CDR3 consists of 13 residues. V lost 7 bases, J lost 9 bases, and 6 bases stayed unmatched. The CDR3 DNA follows: TGCGCCAGCAAAGAAGGGGGCGCTTCACCCCTCCACTTT. Translating it yields CASKEGGASPLHF.

The CDR3 bases are TGTGCCAGCAGCTCTCCGGGACTAACCACCGGGGAGCTGTTTTTT. Its translation is CASSSPGLTTGELFF. The chain combines TRBV9 with TRBJ2-2; 7 bases are shared with TRBD2. CDR3 size: 15 residues. The germline V gene encodes CDR1 SGDLS and CDR2 YYNGEE. After removal of 4 bases from V and 4 bases from J, the junction contained 7 bases not matched to a gene.

J is TRBJ1-2 and V is TRBV7-2, with D unresolved. The CDR3 loop spans 16 amino acids. The V gene lost 5 bases and the J gene lost 4 bases, with 20 bases spanning the gap. Germline assignment: CDR1 SGHTA and CDR2 FQGNSA. The CDR3 region is CASSNSLGTASYGYTF. The CDR3 DNA follows: TGTGCCAGCAGCAACAGCTTAGGAACGGCCTCCTATGGCTACACCTTC.

CDR3 region: CASSARATDTQYF. The DNA of the CDR3 is TGTGCCAGCAGCGCGAGAGCCACAGATACGCAGTATTTT. V usage is TRBV9 and J usage is TRBJ2-3; D is ambiguous. There are 13 residues in the CDR3. Germline CDR1 SGDLS, CDR2 YYNGEE. V lost 3 bases, J lost 2 bases, and 7 bases lay in between. Complete variable domain (other parts from reference TRBV9 and TRBJ2-3): DSGVTQTPKHLITATGQRVTLRCSPRSGDLSVYWYQQSLDQGLQFLIQYYNGEERAKGNILERFSAQQFPDLHSELNLSSLELGDSALYFCASSARATDTQYFGPGTRLTVL.

Only one count was recorded for this clone. The J gene is TRBJ1-2, the V gene TRBV5-4, with TRBD1 identical over 7 bases. Germline V gene data show CDR1 as SGHNT and CDR2 as YYREEE (reference sequence). V shed 4 bases, J shed 7 bases, and the junction held 13 bases outside the gene matches. This CDR3 spans 15 amino acids. For the CDR3, the DNA is TGTGCCAGCAGCCAGGACGGGACAGCCGGGAGTGGCTACACCTTC. As protein: CASSQDGTAGSGYTF.

The count of this clone is one. V gene TRBV30 combines with J gene TRBJ2-1; the D gene is possibly TRBD2 (5 bases). Trimming cost V 0 bases and J 0 bases, with 18 bases left between them. This CDR3 has 18 residues. CDR1 and CDR2 (germline): GTSNPN, SVGIG (reference sequence). The CDR3 DNA is TGTGCCTGGAGTGTAAAACGACTTGTGGGGAGCTCCTACAATGAGCAGTTCTTC. It encodes CAWSVKRLVGSSYNEQFF. The whole variable domain, remainder taken from reference TRBV30 and TRBJ2-1, is SQTIHQWPATLVQPVGSPLSLECTVEGTSNPNLYWYRQAAGRGLQLLFYSVGIGQISSEVPQNLSASRPQDRQFILSSKKLLLSDSGFYLCAWSVKRLVGSSYNEQFFGPGTRLTVL.

This chain links TRBV9 with TRBJ2-1; 9 bases align to TRBD1. The CDR3 sequence is 16 residues long. The V gene's germline CDR1 is SGDLS and CDR2 YYNGEE. V lost 4 bases and J lost 3; bases outside the gene matches: 8. The CDR3 DNA is TGTGCCAGCAGCCCCTCGGGACAGGGAGGCTACAATGAGCAGTTCTTC. Protein sequence: CASSPSGQGGYNEQFF.

The chain has TRBV2 and TRBJ1-5, with no clear D. This CDR3 spans 12 amino acids. Trimming took off 8 bases at V and 7 bases at J, with 12 bases between the two ends. CDR1 SNHLY and CDR2 FYNNEI come from the germline V gene. CDR3 sequence (DNA): TGTGCCAGCTCACTCCCGGGACAGCCCCAGCATTTT. Amino acids: CASSLPGQPQHF.

The chain employs TRBV5-4 and TRBJ2-3; possible D gene TRBD2, 6 bases. V lost 1 base and J 2 bases, leaving 11 bases between the germline ends. This CDR3 is 15 amino acids long. The germline V gene encodes CDR1 SGHNT and CDR2 YYREEE (reference sequence). Here the CDR3 reads CASSLKRDSTDTQYF. CDR3 sequence (DNA): TGTGCCAGCAGCTTGAAGAGGGACTCCACAGATACGCAGTATTTT.

This chain uses TRBV10-3 with TRBJ1-3, with 8 bases that match TRBD1. Germline CDR1 reads ENHRY; CDR2 reads SYGVKD. The CDR3 extends over 15 amino acids. J gave up 4 bases and V 6 bases, and 8 bases lay outside the gene matches. The CDR3 nucleotides are TGTGCCATCAGCCAGACAGGGGATTCAGGAAACACCATATATTTT. Its protein is CAISQTGDSGNTIYF.

This rearrangement joins TRBV5-1 to TRBJ2-1; D perhaps matches TRBD1 (5 bases). Germline V CDR1 and CDR2: SGHRS, YFSETQ. Trimming took off 0 bases at V and 7 bases at J, with 11 bases between the two ends. The CDR3 has 14 residues. The CDR3 DNA sequence: TGCGCCAGCAGCTTGGAGGTAGGGGCAAATGAGCAGTTCTTC. Translated: CASSLEVGANEQFF. Complete variable domain (other parts from reference TRBV5-1 and TRBJ2-1): KAGVTQTPRYLIKTRGQQVTLSCSPISGHRSVSWYQQTPGQGLQFLFEYFSETQRNKGNFPGRFSGRQFSNSRSEMNVSTLELGDSALYLCASSLEVGANEQFFGPGTRLTVL.

For the CDR3, the DNA is TGTGCCAGTAGTATAGGCGCGGGTGGAGTGGGCACTGAAGCTTTCTTT. It encodes CASSIGAGGVGTEAFF. This rearrangement joins TRBV19 to TRBJ1-1; no definite D call. V lost 1 base and J 4 bases, leaving 16 bases between the germline ends. Germline-derived CDR1 and CDR2 are LNHDA and SQIVND (reference sequence). This CDR3 region has 16 residues.

The V and J genes are TRBV7-3 and TRBJ1-1; 7 bases agree with TRBD1. There are 18 residues in the CDR3. Germline CDR1 SGHTA, CDR2 FQGTGA. The ends lost 4 bases at V and 0 bases at J; junction bases unmatched: 14. CDR3 amino acids: CASSSFSRGISMNTEAFF. In nucleotides, the CDR3 is TGTGCCAGCAGCTCCTTTAGCAGGGGGATATCCATGAACACTGAAGCTTTCTTT. The full variable domain, completed using reference TRBV7-3 and TRBJ1-1, is GAGVSQTPSNKVTEKGKYVELRCDPISGHTALYWYRQSLGQGPEFLIYFQGTGAADDSGLPNDRFFAVRPEGSVSTLKIQRTERGDSAVYLCASSSFSRGISMNTEAFFGQGTRLTVV.

The chain carries TRBV2 and TRBJ1-2, with D perhaps TRBD1 (6 bases). Trimming stripped 6 bases from V and 4 bases from J, with 12 bases between. Germline CDR1 is SNHLY and CDR2 is FYNNEI. The length of the CDR3 is 13 residues. The CDR3 region has the DNA TGTGCCAGCAGCGATAGGGGGTCCTATGGCTACACCTTC. Encoded protein: CASSDRGSYGYTF.

V gene TRBV9 combines with J gene TRBJ2-1; 7 positions agree with TRBD2. J was trimmed by 4 bases and V by 0 bases; bases with no gene match: 4. Germline CDR1 and CDR2: SGDLS and YYNGEE. CDR3 length: 15 amino acids. In nucleotides, the CDR3 is TGTGCCAGCAGCGTAGGTGGGGGGGGTTACAATGAGCAGTTCTTC. This codes for CASSVGGGGYNEQFF.

The chain has TRBV7-8 and TRBJ1-6; a possible D gene is TRBD1 (5 bases). Per the germline V gene, CDR1 is SGHVS and CDR2 is FQNEAQ. CDR3 length: 13 residues. Trimming cost V 5 bases and J 9 bases, with 11 bases left between them. CDR3 protein: CASSRDSASPLHF. The CDR3 bases are TGTGCCAGCAGCAGAGACAGTGCTTCACCCCTCCACTTT.

The J gene is TRBJ1-6, the V gene TRBV7-6; TRBD1 might be the D (5 bases). This CDR3 has 16 residues. V was pared by 1 base and J by 1 base, with 8 bases between. Germline V gene lookup returns CDR1 SGHVS and CDR2 FNYEAQ. The CDR3 reads CASSLEGSSYNSPLHF. The CDR3 nucleotides are TGTGCCAGCAGCTTAGAGGGGTCGTCCTATAATTCACCCCTCCACTTT.

The genes are TRBV9 and TRBJ2-5; TRBD2 is a possible D gene (6 bases). CDR1 and CDR2 (germline): SGDLS, YYNGEE. The CDR3 sequence is 14 residues long. Trimming removed 3 bases at V and 7 bases at J, with 16 bases between. The CDR3 is CASSAYDGGGTQYF. CDR3 bases: TGTGCCAGCAGCGCTTATGATGGGGGAGGGACCCAGTACTTC.

V gene TRBV5-1 combines with J gene TRBJ1-2; 8 bases agree with TRBD1. V was pared by 4 bases and J by 7 bases, with 6 bases of the junction left unmatched. Germline V gene data show CDR1 as SGHRS and CDR2 as YFSETQ. The CDR3 covers 13 residues. As DNA, the CDR3 is TGCGCCAGCAGCCTGACAGGGGCGAGTGGCTACACCTTC. Protein: CASSLTGASGYTF.

The chain employs TRBV5-1 and TRBJ2-7; 10 positions agree with TRBD1. CDR3 length: 16 residues. V shed 0 bases and J 2 bases; nucleotides not matched to a gene: 5. Germline lookup yields CDR1 SGHRS and CDR2 YFSETQ. The CDR3 nucleotides read TGCGCCAGCAGCTTGGGGACGGGACAGGGGACCTACGAGCAGTACTTC. Encoded protein: CASSLGTGQGTYEQYF.

This rearrangement joins TRBV5-6 to TRBJ2-7, with D possibly matching TRBD1 (6 bases). Germline CDR1 reads SGHDT; CDR2 reads YYEEEE. The CDR3 contains 14 residues. V was clipped by 2 bases and J by 2 bases, with 11 bases between them. CDR3 sequence (DNA): TGTGCCAGCAGCTTTTTACAGGGAACCTACGAGCAGTACTTC. Amino acid sequence: CASSFLQGTYEQYF. Complete variable domain (other parts from reference TRBV5-6 and TRBJ2-7): DAGVTQSPTHLIKTRGQQVTLRCSPKSGHDTVSWYQQALGQGPQFIFQYYEEEERQRGNFPDRFSGHQFPNYSSELNVNALLLGDSALYLCASSFLQGTYEQYFGPGTRLTVT.

This clone was seen more than once but under ten times. The rearrangement uses TRBV5-1 and TRBJ2-3; 14 nucleotides match TRBD2. Germline V gives CDR1 SGHRS, CDR2 YFSETQ. With V trimmed by 0 bases and J by 0 bases, 12 bases remained unmatched. The length of the CDR3 is 21 residues. CDR3 in amino acids: CASSLEGGLAGGGYSTDTQYF. The CDR3 DNA sequence: TGCGCCAGCAGCTTGGAAGGAGGACTAGCGGGGGGTGGATATAGCACAGATACGCAGTATTTT.

The chain carries TRBV7-3 and TRBJ2-1; possible D gene TRBD2, 6 bases. The length of the CDR3 is 14 residues. V lost 4 bases and J lost 6, with 13 bases in between. Germline V lookup: CDR1 SGHTA, CDR2 FQGTGA. The CDR3 region is CASSSPGTPNEQFF. The CDR3 coding sequence is TGTGCCAGCAGCTCACCCGGGACTCCCAATGAGCAGTTCTTC.

This rearrangement joins TRBV5-1 to TRBJ2-2; 8 bases line up with TRBD2. Trimming took 7 bases from V and 4 from J; bases not matched to a gene: 9. The CDR3 is 15 amino acids. Germline CDR1 SGHRS, CDR2 YFSETQ. The CDR3 region is CASGLIAGPTGELFF. Written as DNA, the CDR3 is TGCGCCAGCGGCCTCATAGCGGGGCCCACCGGGGAGCTGTTTTTT.

The chain is built from TRBV7-2 and TRBJ1-1, with TRBD1 as a possible D gene (5 bases). The germline gives CDR1 SGHTA, CDR2 FQGNSA. Trimming removed 4 bases from V and 8 bases from J, with 14 bases in between. The CDR3 loop spans 13 amino acids. In nucleotides, the CDR3 is TGTGCCAGCAGCTCTTCCCTAGACAGAGAAGCTTTCTTT. It translates to CASSSSLDREAFF.

The rearrangement uses TRBV6-5 and TRBJ1-4; D may be TRBD1 (6 bases). V lost 2 bases to trimming and J lost 8 bases, with 15 bases between them. Germline V CDR1 and CDR2: MNHEY, SVGAGI. The CDR3 covers 15 residues. The CDR3 coding sequence is TGTGCCAGCAGTTACAGGGGGTCCCTTGGAGAAAAACTGTTTTTT. It specifies CASSYRGSLGEKLFF.

V and J are TRBV5-4 and TRBJ1-1; TRBD1 matches 11 bases. Germline V gives CDR1 SGHNT, CDR2 YYREEE (reference sequence). With V trimmed by 2 bases and J by 6 bases, 6 bases remained unmatched. The CDR3 runs 15 residues. The chain's CDR3 is CASSLPGQGGAEAFF. CDR3 nucleotide sequence: TGTGCCAGCAGCTTACCGGGACAGGGGGGAGCTGAAGCTTTCTTT.